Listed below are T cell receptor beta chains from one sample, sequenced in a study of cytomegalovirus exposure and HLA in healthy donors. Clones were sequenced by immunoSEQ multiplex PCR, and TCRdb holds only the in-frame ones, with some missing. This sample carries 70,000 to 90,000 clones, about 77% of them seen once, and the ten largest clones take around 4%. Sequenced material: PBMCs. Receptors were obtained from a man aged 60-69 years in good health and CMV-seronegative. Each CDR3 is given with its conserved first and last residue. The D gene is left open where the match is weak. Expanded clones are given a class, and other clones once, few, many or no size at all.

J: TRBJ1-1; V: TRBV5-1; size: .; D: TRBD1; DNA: TGCGCCAGCAGCTTGGAGGGGGCGAACACTGAAGCTTTCTTT; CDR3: CASSLEGANTEAFF
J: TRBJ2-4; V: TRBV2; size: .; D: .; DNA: TGTGCCAGCAGTGGAGACCGGGATGTAGCCAAAAACATTCAGTACTTC; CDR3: CASSGDRDVAKNIQYF
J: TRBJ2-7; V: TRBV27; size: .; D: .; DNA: TGTGCCAGCAGTTTAGCTAGGGGATTCTACGAGCAGTACTTC; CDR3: CASSLARGFYEQYF
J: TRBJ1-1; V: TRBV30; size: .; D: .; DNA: TGTGCCTGGAGTGTAAACTTTCTGACTGAAGCTTTCTTT; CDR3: CAWSVNFLTEAFF
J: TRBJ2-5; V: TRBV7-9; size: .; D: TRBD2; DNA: TGTGCCAGCAGCTTAGCGGGTAGCGGGGGACAGACCCAGTACTTC; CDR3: CASSLAGSGGQTQYF
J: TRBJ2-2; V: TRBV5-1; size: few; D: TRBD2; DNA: TGCGCCAGCAGCTTGGAGGGACTAGCTACCGGGGAGCTGTTTTTT; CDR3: CASSLEGLATGELFF
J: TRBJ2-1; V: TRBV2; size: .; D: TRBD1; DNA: TGTGCCAGCAGCCAGGGACAGGGCCGAGCCGATGAGCAGTTCTTC; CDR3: CASSQGQGRADEQFF
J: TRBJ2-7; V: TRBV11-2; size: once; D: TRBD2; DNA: TGTGCCAGCAGCTTAGAAAGGGGCGGGGGATACTACGAGCAGTACTTC; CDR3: CASSLERGGGYYEQYF
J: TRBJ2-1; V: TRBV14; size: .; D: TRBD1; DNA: TGTGCCAGCAGCTTCACAGGGGGCAGGCAGTTCTTC; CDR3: CASSFTGGRQFF
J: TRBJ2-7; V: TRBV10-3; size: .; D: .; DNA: TGTGCCATCGCCGGAGGGGTTAGCGGCTACTACGAGCAGTACTTC; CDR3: CAIAGGVSGYYEQYF
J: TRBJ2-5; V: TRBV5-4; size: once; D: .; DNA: TGTGCCAGCAGCTTGGAGTCCCAGGAGACCCAGTACTTC; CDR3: CASSLESQETQYF
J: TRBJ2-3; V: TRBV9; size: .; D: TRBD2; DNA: TGTGCCAGCAGCGGACTAGCGGGGGGCCCCACAGATACGCAGTATTTT; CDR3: CASSGLAGGPTDTQYF
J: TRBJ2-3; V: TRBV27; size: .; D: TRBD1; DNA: TGTGCCAGCAGAGTTCGTAACTCCAGGGGGCTGGTGGGGCAGGGCACAGATACGCAGTATTTT; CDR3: CASRVRNSRGLVGQGTDTQYF
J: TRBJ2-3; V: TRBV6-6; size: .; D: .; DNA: TGTGCCAGCATCTACGGGGGGCGGGATACGCAGTATTTT; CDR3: CASIYGGRDTQYF
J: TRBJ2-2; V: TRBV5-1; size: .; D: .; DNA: TGCGCCAGCAGCTTGGCTGTCATGAGCACCGGGGAGCTGTTTTTT; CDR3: CASSLAVMSTGELFF
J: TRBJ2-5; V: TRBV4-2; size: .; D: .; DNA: TGTGCCAGCAGCCAACCCGGGACACCAGAGACCCAGTACTTC; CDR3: CASSQPGTPETQYF
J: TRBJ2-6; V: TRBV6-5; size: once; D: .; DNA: TGTGCCAGCAGGCCACAGGTCTCTGGGGCCAACGTCCTGACTTTC; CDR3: CASRPQVSGANVLTF
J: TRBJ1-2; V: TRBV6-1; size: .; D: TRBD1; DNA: TGTGCCAGCAGTGACGGACAGGGAGGAGGGTATGGCTACACCTTC; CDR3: CASSDGQGGGYGYTF
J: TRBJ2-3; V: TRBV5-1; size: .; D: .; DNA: TGCGCCAGCAGCAACCTAAGGGGGGGGAGCACAGATACGCAGTATTTT; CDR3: CASSNLRGGSTDTQYF
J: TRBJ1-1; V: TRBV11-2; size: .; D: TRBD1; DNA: TGTGCCAGCAGCTCCTCAGGGGGAGGCGGCACTGAAGCTTTCTTT; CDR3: CASSSSGGGGTEAFF
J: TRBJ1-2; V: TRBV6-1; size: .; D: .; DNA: TGTGCCAGCAGTGGGGCAGGAGGTACCTATGGCTACACCTTC; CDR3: CASSGAGGTYGYTF
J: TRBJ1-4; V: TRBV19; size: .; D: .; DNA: TGTGCCAGTCGGTCCTCTTTGCGCGGTGAAAAACTGTTTTTT; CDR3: CASRSSLRGEKLFF
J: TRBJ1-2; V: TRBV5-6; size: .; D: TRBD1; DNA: TGTGCCAGCAGCTTCCCCACGACAGGGGCCGGCTATGGCTACACCTTC; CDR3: CASSFPTTGAGYGYTF
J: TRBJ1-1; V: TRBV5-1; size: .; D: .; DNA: TGCGCCAGCAGCCCCGGGGTCAGGACTGAAGCTTTCTTT; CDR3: CASSPGVRTEAFF
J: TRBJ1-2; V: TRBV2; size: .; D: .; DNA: TGTGCCAGCAGTGAACTCTATGGCTACACCTTC; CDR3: CASSELYGYTF
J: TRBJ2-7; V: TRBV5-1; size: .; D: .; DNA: TGCGCCAGCAGCGTCCAGGGGGACCCGGGAGAAGAGCAGTACTTC; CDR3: CASSVQGDPGEEQYF
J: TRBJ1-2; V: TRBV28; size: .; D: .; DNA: TGTGCCAGCAGTCCGAAGTCGACTTATAACTATGGCTACACCTTC; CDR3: CASSPKSTYNYGYTF
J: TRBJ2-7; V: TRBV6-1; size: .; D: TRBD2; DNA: TGTGCCAGCGAAACTAGCGGGGGACTCGAGCAGTACTTC; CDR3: CASETSGGLEQYF
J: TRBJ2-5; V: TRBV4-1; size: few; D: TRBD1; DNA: TGCGCCAGCAGCCAACTGAAGACAGGGGGGGTGGAGACCCAGTACTTC; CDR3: CASSQLKTGGVETQYF
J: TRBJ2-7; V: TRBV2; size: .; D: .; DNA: TGTGCCAGCAGAGGTGGTTTGTTCGGGGAGCAGTACTTC; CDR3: CASRGGLFGEQYF
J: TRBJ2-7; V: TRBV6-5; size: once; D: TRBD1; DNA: TGTGCCAGCGGGCCGGGACAGGGATACGAGCAGTACTTC; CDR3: CASGPGQGYEQYF
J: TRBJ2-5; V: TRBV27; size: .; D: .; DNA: TGTGCCAGCAGTTCGCGTCGCGTGGAGACCCAGTACTTC; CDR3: CASSSRRVETQYF
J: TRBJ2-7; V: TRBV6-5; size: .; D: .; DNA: TGTGCCAGCAGTCGGCAGGGCTACGAGCAGTACTTC; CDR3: CASSRQGYEQYF
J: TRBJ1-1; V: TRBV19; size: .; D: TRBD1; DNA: TGTGCCAGTAGGACGCAGGGACAGGGAAAAACTGAAGCTTTCTTT; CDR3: CASRTQGQGKTEAFF
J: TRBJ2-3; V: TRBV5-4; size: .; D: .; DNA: TGTGCCAGCAGCTTGGCCGGAGGGTGGGGGGGCCAGGGAGATACGCAGTATTTT; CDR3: CASSLAGGWGGQGDTQYF